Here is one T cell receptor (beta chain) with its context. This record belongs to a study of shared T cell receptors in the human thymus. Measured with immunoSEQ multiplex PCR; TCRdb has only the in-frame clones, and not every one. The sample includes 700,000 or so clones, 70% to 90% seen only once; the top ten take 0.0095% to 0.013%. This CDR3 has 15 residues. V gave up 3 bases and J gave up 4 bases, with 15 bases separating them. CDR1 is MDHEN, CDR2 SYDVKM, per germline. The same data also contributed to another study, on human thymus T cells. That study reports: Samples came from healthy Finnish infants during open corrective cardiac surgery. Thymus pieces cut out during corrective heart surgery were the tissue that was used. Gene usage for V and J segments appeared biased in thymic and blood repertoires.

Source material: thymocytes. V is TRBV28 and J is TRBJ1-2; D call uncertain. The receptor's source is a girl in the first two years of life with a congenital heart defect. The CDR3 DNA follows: TGTGCCAGCAGTTTTGGTGACTACGTCGGCTATGGCTACACCTTC. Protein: CASSFGDYVGYGYTF.